This TCR beta chain comes out of a study of graft-versus-host responses after intestinal transplantation. Study in general: After anti-thymocyte globulin induction, recipients took tacrolimus and steroids for three to four years. General study points: Recipient marrow held GvH clones, some first seen in ileum or blood.

Sequencing was performed with immunoSEQ multiplex PCR; in TCRdb, only in-frame clones are kept and a portion is missing. The sample has approximately 86,000 clones; roughly 91% are singletons. On this clone: The target antigen is unknown.

CDR1 is SGDLS, CDR2 YYNGEE, per germline. The CDR3 runs 14 residues. V was trimmed by 2 bases and J by 3 bases, leaving 11 bases between them. The chain combines TRBV9 with TRBJ1-2; D call uncertain. The specimen was unstimulated CD4+ T cells sorted from spleen or lymph node cells, collected before intestinal transplant. This TCR was recovered from a human donor who received an intestinal transplant. The CDR3 region is CASSVTLGDYGYTF. DNA for the CDR3: TGTGCCAGCAGCGTTACTCTGGGCGACTATGGCTACACCTTC.